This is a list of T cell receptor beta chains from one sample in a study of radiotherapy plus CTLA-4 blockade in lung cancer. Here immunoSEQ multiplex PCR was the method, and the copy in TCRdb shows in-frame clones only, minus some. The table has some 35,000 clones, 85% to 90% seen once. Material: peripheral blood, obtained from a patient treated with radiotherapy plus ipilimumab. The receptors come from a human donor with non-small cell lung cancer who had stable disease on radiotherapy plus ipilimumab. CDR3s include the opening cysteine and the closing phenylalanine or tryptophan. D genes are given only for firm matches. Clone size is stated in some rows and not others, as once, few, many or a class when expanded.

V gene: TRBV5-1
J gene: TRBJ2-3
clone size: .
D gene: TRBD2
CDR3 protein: CASSLLGPPGGGTDTQYF
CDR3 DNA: TGCGCCAGCAGCTTGCTTGGTCCACCGGGAGGAGGGACAGATACGCAGTATTTT

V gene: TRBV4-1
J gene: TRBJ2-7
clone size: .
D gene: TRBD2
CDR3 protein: CASSQLWLAGTYEQYF
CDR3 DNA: TGCGCCAGCAGCCAACTCTGGCTAGCGGGAACCTACGAGCAGTACTTC

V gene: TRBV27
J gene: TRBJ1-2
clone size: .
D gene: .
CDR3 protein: CATMVDLRGYYGYTF
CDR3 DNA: TGTGCCACCATGGTAGATCTGCGGGGATACTATGGCTACACCTTC

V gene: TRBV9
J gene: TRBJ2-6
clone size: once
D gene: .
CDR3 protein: CASSDLSTRSGANVLTF
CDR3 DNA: TGTGCCAGCAGCGACCTATCTACTCGCTCTGGGGCCAACGTCCTGACTTTC

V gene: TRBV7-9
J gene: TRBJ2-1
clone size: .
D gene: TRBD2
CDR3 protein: CASSARLAGGSGEQFF
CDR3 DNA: TGTGCCAGCAGCGCGAGACTAGCGGGAGGGAGTGGGGAGCAGTTCTTC

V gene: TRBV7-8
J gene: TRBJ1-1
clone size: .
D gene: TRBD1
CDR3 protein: CASSSNAGTGYTEAFF
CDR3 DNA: TGTGCCAGCAGCTCGAATGCCGGGACAGGGTACACTGAAGCTTTCTTT

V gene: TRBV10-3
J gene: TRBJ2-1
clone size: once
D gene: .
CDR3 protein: CAISETSGTLDEQFF
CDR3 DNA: TGTGCCATCAGTGAGACTTCCGGGACATTGGATGAGCAGTTCTTC

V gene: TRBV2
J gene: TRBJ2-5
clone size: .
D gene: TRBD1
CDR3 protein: CASSEGGQGGETQYF
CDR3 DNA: TGTGCCAGCAGTGAGGGGGGACAGGGGGGAGAGACCCAGTACTTC

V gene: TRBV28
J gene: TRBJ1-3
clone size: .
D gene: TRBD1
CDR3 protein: CASATGEESGNTIYF
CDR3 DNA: TGTGCCAGCGCAACAGGGGAAGAGTCTGGAAACACCATATATTTT

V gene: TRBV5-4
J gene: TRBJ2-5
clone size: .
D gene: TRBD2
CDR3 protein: CASTTGLAGTGETQYF
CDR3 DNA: TGTGCCAGCACCACAGGACTAGCGGGCACGGGAGAGACCCAGTACTTC

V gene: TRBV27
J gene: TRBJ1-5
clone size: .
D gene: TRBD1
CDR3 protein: CASSYTGTGNSNQPQHF
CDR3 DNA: TGTGCCAGCAGTTATACCGGGACAGGTAATAGCAATCAGCCCCAGCATTTT

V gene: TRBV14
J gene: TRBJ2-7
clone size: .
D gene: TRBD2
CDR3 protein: CASSLSGPSYEQYF
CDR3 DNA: TGTGCCAGCAGCCTTAGCGGGCCTTCCTACGAGCAGTACTTC

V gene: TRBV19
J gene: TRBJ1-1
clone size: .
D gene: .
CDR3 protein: CASRYGNTEAFF
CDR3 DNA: TGTGCCAGTAGATACGGGAACACTGAAGCTTTCTTT

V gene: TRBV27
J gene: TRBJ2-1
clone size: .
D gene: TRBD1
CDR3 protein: CASSFVGQGLDEQFF
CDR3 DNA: TGTGCCAGCAGTTTTGTAGGACAGGGATTGGATGAGCAGTTCTTC

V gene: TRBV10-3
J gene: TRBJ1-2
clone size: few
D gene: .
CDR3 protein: CAISPLRGGDYTF
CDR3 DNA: TGTGCCATCAGCCCCCTCCGAGGCGGGGACTACACCTTC

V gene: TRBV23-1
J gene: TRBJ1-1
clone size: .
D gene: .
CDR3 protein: CASSQSGGTEAFF
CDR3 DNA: TGCGCCAGCAGTCAATCAGGGGGCACTGAAGCTTTCTTT

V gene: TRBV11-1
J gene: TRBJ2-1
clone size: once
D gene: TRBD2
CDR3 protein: CASSLEGLVGDNEQFF
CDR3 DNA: TGTGCCAGCAGCTTAGAGGGACTAGTTGGGGACAATGAGCAGTTCTTC

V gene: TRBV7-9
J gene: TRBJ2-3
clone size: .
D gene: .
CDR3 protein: CASSLLLITDTQYF
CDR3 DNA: TGTGCCAGCAGCCTCCTATTGATCACAGATACGCAGTATTTT

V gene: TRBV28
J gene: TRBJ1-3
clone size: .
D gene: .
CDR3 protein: CASSLASSGNTIYF
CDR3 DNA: TGTGCCAGCAGTTTAGCCAGCTCTGGAAACACCATATATTTT

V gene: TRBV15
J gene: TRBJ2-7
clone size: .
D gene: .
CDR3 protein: CATSNTHGYEQYF
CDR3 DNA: TGTGCCACCAGCAACACCCACGGGTACGAGCAGTACTTC

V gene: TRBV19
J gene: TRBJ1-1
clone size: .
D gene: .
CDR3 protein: CASSIHWNTEAFF
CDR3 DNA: TGTGCCAGTAGTATACATTGGAACACTGAAGCTTTCTTT

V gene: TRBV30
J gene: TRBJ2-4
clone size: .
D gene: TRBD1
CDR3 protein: CAWSRRGNIQYF
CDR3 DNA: TGTGCCTGGAGCCGCAGGGGGAACATTCAGTACTTC

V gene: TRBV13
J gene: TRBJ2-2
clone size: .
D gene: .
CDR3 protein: CASRPGPTPDPKNREKNTGELFF
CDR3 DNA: TGTGCCAGCAGGCCCGGACCTACTCCCGACCCCAAAAACAGGGAAAAGAACACCGGGGAGCTGTTTTTT

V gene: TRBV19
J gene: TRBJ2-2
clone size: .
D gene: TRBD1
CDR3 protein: CASSIERTGGPGELFF
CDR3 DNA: TGTGCCAGTAGTATAGAAAGGACAGGGGGCCCCGGGGAGCTGTTTTTT

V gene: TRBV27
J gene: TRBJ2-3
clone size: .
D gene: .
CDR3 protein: CASSLKRSTDTQYF
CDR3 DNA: TGTGCCAGCAGTTTAAAGCGGAGCACAGATACGCAGTATTTT

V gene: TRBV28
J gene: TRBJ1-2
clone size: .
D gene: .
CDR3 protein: CASSSSGWGNYGYTF
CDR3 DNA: TGTGCCAGCAGTAGCTCAGGGTGGGGTAACTATGGCTACACCTTC

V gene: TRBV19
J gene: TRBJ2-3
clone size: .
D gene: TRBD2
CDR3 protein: CASSMGLPGTRTDTQYF
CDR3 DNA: TGTGCCAGTAGTATGGGACTACCGGGAACCCGCACAGATACGCAGTATTTT

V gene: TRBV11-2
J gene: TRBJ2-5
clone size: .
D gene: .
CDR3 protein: CASSLGFGGETQYF
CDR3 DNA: TGTGCCAGCAGCTTAGGGTTCGGGGGAGAGACCCAGTACTTC

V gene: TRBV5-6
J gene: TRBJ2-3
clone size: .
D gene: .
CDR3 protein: CASSLNRVTDTQYF
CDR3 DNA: TGTGCCAGCAGCTTGAACAGGGTCACAGATACGCAGTATTTT

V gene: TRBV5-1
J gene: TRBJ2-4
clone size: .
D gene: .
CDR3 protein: CASSLDSNRGKNIQYF
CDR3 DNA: TGCGCCAGCAGCTTGGACAGCAACCGGGGAAAAAACATTCAGTACTTC

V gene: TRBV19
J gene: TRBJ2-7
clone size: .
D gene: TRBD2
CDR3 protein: CASSAKSGRDYEQYF
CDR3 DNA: TGTGCCAGTAGCGCTAAAAGCGGGAGGGACTACGAGCAGTACTTC

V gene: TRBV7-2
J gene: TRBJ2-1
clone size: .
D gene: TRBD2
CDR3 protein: CASSLTSGRPTYNEQFF
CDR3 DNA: TGTGCCAGCAGCTTAACTAGCGGGAGGCCCACCTACAATGAGCAGTTCTTC

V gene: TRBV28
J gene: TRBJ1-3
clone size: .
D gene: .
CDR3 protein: CASRGAARNTGNTIYF
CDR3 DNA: TGTGCCAGCAGGGGGGCCGCTCGCAATACTGGAAACACCATATATTTT

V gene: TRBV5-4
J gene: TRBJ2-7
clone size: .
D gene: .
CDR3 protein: CASSFQGGASSYEQYF
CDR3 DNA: TGTGCCAGCAGCTTCCAAGGGGGGGCAAGCTCCTACGAGCAGTACTTC

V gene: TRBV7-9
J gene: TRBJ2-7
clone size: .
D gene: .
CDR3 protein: CASSQGKGLAVSYEQYF
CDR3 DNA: TGTGCCAGCAGCCAGGGAAAGGGGTTAGCGGTCTCCTACGAGCAGTACTTC

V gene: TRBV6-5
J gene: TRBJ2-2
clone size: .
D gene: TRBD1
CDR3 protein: CASRTGQGFTGELFF
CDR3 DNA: TGTGCCAGCAGAACGGGACAGGGCTTCACCGGGGAGCTGTTTTTT

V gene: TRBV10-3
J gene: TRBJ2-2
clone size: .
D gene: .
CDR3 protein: CAISEGQGNTGELFF
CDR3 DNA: TGTGCCATCAGTGAGGGGCAGGGGAACACCGGGGAGCTGTTTTTT

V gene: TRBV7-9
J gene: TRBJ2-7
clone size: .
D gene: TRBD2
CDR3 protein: CASSFAGGEQYF
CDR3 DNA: TGTGCCAGCAGCTTCGCGGGGGGCGAGCAGTACTTC

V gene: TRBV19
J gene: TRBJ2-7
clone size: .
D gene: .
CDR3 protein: CASSAQDGGYEQYF
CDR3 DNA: TGTGCCAGTAGTGCCCAGGACGGAGGCTACGAGCAGTACTTC